Presented here are 14 T cell receptor beta chains from one specimen sequenced in a study of CD8 T cells in ankylosing spondylitis. TCRdb called the 5' RACE reads again in MiXCR, with one record for every CDR3 protein. The table lists over 60,000 distinct CDR3 sequences, less than 6% of them singletons. Sequencing used blood, either unsorted or a sorted T cell fraction (not recorded which). These receptor sequences come from a male donor with ankylosing spondylitis or in good health (not recorded which).

This clonotype came up many times. The chain combines TRBV20-1 with TRBJ1-5; D gene ambiguous. This CDR3 is built from 15 residues. The V gene's germline CDR1 is DFQATT and CDR2 SNEGSKA (reference sequence). With 3 bases removed from V and 3 bases from J, the gap between germline ends came to 15 bases. The CDR3 DNA sequence: TGCAGTGCTAGTGAGAACGCAGGACCCAATCAGCCCCAGCATTTT. Protein sequence: CSASENAGPNQPQHF.

This clonotype has a count of ten or more. This chain links TRBV9 with TRBJ2-2; no firm D call. The CDR3 consists of 15 residues. Germline V lookup: CDR1 SGDLS, CDR2 YYNGEE. V lost 0 bases, J lost 7 bases, and 13 bases lay in between. The CDR3 reads CASSVAGYKDGELFF. In DNA form, the CDR3 reads TGTGCCAGCAGCGTAGCCGGGTACAAGGACGGGGAGCTGTTTTTT.

Many counts were recorded for this clonotype. The rearrangement uses TRBV5-1 and TRBJ2-6, with 9 bases aligning to TRBD1. There are 18 residues in the CDR3. Looked up from germline, CDR1 is SGHRS and CDR2 is YFSETQ. V shed 1 base and J 2 bases; nucleotides not matched to a gene: 7. This chain's CDR3 is CASSLTGTGFPGANVLTF. CDR3 in DNA: TGCGCCAGCAGCTTGACCGGGACAGGGTTCCCTGGGGCCAACGTCCTGACTTTC.

This clonotype occurred many times. V and J are TRBV29-1 and TRBJ1-1; D not resolved. CDR1 and CDR2 (germline): SQVTM, ANQGSEA. V was clipped by 6 bases and J by 2 bases, with 10 bases between them. The CDR3 contains 12 residues. The CDR3 bases are TGCAGCGTGCTCTTGGGAAACACTGAAGCTTTCTTT. Protein product: CSVLLGNTEAFF. The full variable domain, in which reference TRBV29-1 and TRBJ1-1 provide the parts outside the CDR3, is SAVISQKPSRDICQRGTSLTIQCQVDSQVTMMFWYRQQPGQSLTLIATANQGSEATYESGFVIDKFPISRPNLTFSTLTVSNMSPEDSSIYLCSVLLGNTEAFFGQGTRLTVV.

This clonotype was picked up many times. This chain joins TRBV5-1 and TRBJ1-6; 7 nucleotides align to TRBD1. The trim removed 4 bases at V and 9 bases at J, leaving 10 bases unmatched. This CDR3 is built from 15 residues. The germline CDR1 and CDR2 sequences are SGHRS and YFSETQ. CDR3 in DNA: TGCGCCAGCAGCACGACAGGGACCGAGGGTTCACCCCTCCACTTT. Its protein is CASSTTGTEGSPLHF.

This clonotype has ten or more counts. The chain employs TRBV5-1 and TRBJ1-5; 9 nucleotides agree with TRBD1. Germline V CDR1 and CDR2: SGHRS, YFSETQ. This CDR3 has 14 residues. The trim removed 1 base at V and 5 bases at J, leaving 1 base unmatched. In nucleotides, the CDR3 is TGCGCCAGCAGCTTGAGGACAGGGGATCAGCCCCAGCATTTT. This codes for CASSLRTGDQPQHF.

Ten or more counts support this clonotype. The rearrangement joins TRBV6-2 or TRBV6-3 to TRBJ2-3; 8 nucleotides match TRBD1. Trimming at V came to 6 bases and at J to 6 bases, leaving 5 bases not matched to a gene. Germline lookup yields CDR1 MNHEY and CDR2 SVGEGT. There are 13 residues in the CDR3. The DNA for the CDR3 is TGTGCCAGCAGCAAACGGGACAGGGATACGCAGTATTTT. Translation gives CASSKRDRDTQYF.

In regard to this clonotype: One base away lies a much larger clone, so this may be a sequencing read error. The chain employs TRBV3-1 and TRBJ1-1; 8 bases align to TRBD1. Looked up from germline, CDR1 is LGHDT and CDR2 is YNNKEL (reference sequence). This CDR3 comprises 13 residues. V was pared by 5 bases and J by 3 bases, with 2 bases of the junction left unmatched. In DNA, the CDR3 is TGTGCCAGCAGCTACAGGGGGGACACTGAAGCTTTCTTT. This gives the protein CASSYRGDTEAFF.

This clonotype appeared many times. The gene calls are TRBV10-3 and TRBJ1-1, with 9 bases fitting TRBD1. The germline CDR1 and CDR2 sequences are ENHRY and SYGVKD. This CDR3 is built from 13 residues. V was clipped by 10 bases and J by 4 bases; unmatched bases: 7. The CDR3 region has the DNA TGTGCCACTAACCCGGGACAGGGCACTGAAGCTTTCTTT. Translating gives CATNPGQGTEAFF.

This clonotype appeared many times. V is TRBV10-1 and J is TRBJ2-7, with unresolved D. The CDR3 spans 12 residues. The germline V gene encodes CDR1 WNHNN and CDR2 SYGVQD (reference sequence). The V and J ends lost 3 bases and 3 bases respectively, with 6 bases between them. The CDR3 reads CASSEGGYEQYF. CDR3 DNA: TGCGCCAGCAGTGAAGGTGGCTACGAGCAGTACTTC.

Concerning this clonotype: A much larger clone lies one base from this, so it may be a read error. The chain couples TRBV7-2 to TRBJ2-2, with a possible D match to TRBD2 (5 bases). Trimming took off 8 bases at V and 7 bases at J, with 11 bases between the two ends. Germline V gives CDR1 SGHTA, CDR2 FQGNSA. This CDR3 spans 12 amino acids. The CDR3 loop is CASGRGGGELFF. The DNA of the CDR3 is TGTGCCAGCGGCCGGGGTGGCGGGGAGCTGTTTTTT.

In its sample, this clonotype was seen many times. This chain joins TRBV20-1 and TRBJ2-7; 11 bases line up with TRBD1. The CDR3 loop spans 15 amino acids. J lost 1 base, V lost 3 bases, and 5 bases had no gene match. Per the germline V gene, CDR1 is DFQATT and CDR2 is SNEGSKA (reference sequence). CDR3 DNA: TGCAGTGCTAGTGGGGACAGGGGGAAATCCTACGAGCAGTACTTC. This codes for CSASGDRGKSYEQYF.

This clonotype was observed at least ten times. V usage is TRBV4-3 and J usage is TRBJ2-1; no firm D call. Looked up from germline, CDR1 is LGHNA and CDR2 is YSLEER. Between the trimmed V and J ends, which lost 0 bases and 11 bases, there was a span of 8 bases. The CDR3 sequence is 12 residues long. CDR3 nucleotides: TGCGCCAGCAGCCAAGATCAGCTCAAGCAGTTCTTC. The encoded protein is CASSQDQLKQFF.

This clonotype was detected ten times or more. This chain links TRBV19 with TRBJ1-6; 9 nucleotides agree with TRBD1. The V gene's germline CDR1 is LNHDA and CDR2 SQIVND (reference sequence). The CDR3 spans 14 residues. With V trimmed by 7 bases and J by 7 bases, 5 bases remained unmatched. CDR3 sequence (DNA): TGTGCCAGTAAAGAGGGGACAGGGAATTCACCCCTCCACTTT. Translating gives CASKEGTGNSPLHF.